Listed below are T cell receptor beta chains from one sample, sequenced in a study of blood T cells in healthy people across ages. Each CDR3 protein gets one entry after TCRdb re-called the 5' RACE reads with MiXCR. The table has approximately 850,000 distinct CDR3 sequences, 55% to 75% seen once. The material sequenced was blood. Source of these receptors: a man younger than 45 in good health. CDR3s include the opening cysteine and the closing phenylalanine or tryptophan. Each record gives: D gene, J gene, V gene, clone size, CDR3 DNA, CDR3 protein. A D gene is named only where the DNA matches it firmly. Size tells how often a clone was seen (once, few, many) or the class of an expanded clone, and some rows leave it out.

TRBD1,TRBJ2-7,TRBV13,NA,TGTGCCAGCAGCTCCCCGGGACAGGTACGCGAGCAGTACTTC,CASSSPGQVREQYF
NA,TRBJ2-3,TRBV7-2,NA,TGTGCCAGCAGCCGCGGGACGATTGACACAGATACGCAGTATTTT,CASSRGTIDTDTQYF
NA,TRBJ2-6,TRBV16,few,TGTGCCAGCAGCCCTTCCCGCTCTGGGGCCAACGTCCTGACTTTC,CASSPSRSGANVLTF
NA,TRBJ1-1,TRBV6-2/TRBV6-3,NA,TGTGCCACCAGTCCCCCCGGGCTAACTGAAGCTTTCTTT,CATSPPGLTEAFF
NA,TRBJ1-6,TRBV6-4,few,TGTGCCAGCAGTGAAGCGCGGAGGTCACCCCTCCACTTT,CASSEARRSPLHF
TRBD1,TRBJ2-7,TRBV6-5,many,TGTGCCAGCAGCCAGGGACAGTCAAACGAGCAGTACTTC,CASSQGQSNEQYF
NA,TRBJ1-2,TRBV20-1,NA,TGCAGTGCTCCAGGGAATTCAGGCGGCTACACCTTC,CSAPGNSGGYTF
NA,TRBJ1-2,TRBV20-1,few,TGCAGTGCTAGAGGAGGGGGATCCCTAGGAAACTATGGCTACACCTTC,CSARGGGSLGNYGYTF
NA,TRBJ1-6,TRBV7-2,few,TGTGCCAGCAGCTTGGGGTCGCGCCTCCACTTT,CASSLGSRLHF
NA,TRBJ2-2,TRBV29-1,NA,TGCAGCGCAAATAAAGGCGGGACCGGGGAGCTGTTTTTT,CSANKGGTGELFF
TRBD2,TRBJ2-1,TRBV12-3/TRBV12-4,few,TGTGCCAGCAGACCCGGGACTAGCGGGAGGAATGAGCAGTTCTTC,CASRPGTSGRNEQFF
NA,TRBJ2-5,TRBV4-2,few,TGTGCCAGCAGCCGCCAACAGGGTTTAGGTCAAGAGACCCAGTACTTC,CASSRQQGLGQETQYF
NA,TRBJ2-3,TRBV11-2,NA,TGTGCCAGCAGCTTATCCGTCACAGGTAGCACAGATACGCAGTATTTT,CASSLSVTGSTDTQYF
NA,TRBJ2-1,TRBV2,NA,TGTGCCAGCAAGGTGGGGCGTTATGAGCAGTTCTTC,CASKVGRYEQFF
NA,TRBJ2-7,TRBV2,NA,TGTGCCAGCACCCTACGCGAGCAGTACTTC,CASTLREQYF
TRBD1,TRBJ1-6,TRBV6-5,few,TGTGCCAGCAGTGACAGGGGTGGCAATTCACCCCTCCACTTT,CASSDRGGNSPLHF
TRBD1,TRBJ2-7,TRBV11-2,NA,TGTGCCAGCAGCGGTAAGGGACAGGGAATCTACGAGCAGTACTTC,CASSGKGQGIYEQYF
NA,TRBJ2-3,TRBV21-1,few,TGTGCCAGCAGCAACGATCGGGGGGGGCCAGATACGCAGTATTTT,CASSNDRGGPDTQYF
NA,TRBJ2-7,TRBV20-1,NA,TGCAGTGCTAGAGCACCGGTCGGGTACGAGCAGTACTTC,CSARAPVGYEQYF
NA,TRBJ2-7,TRBV29-1,NA,TGCAGCCACCTCGTAGGCTCCGAGCAGTACTTC,CSHLVGSEQYF
TRBD2,TRBJ2-4,TRBV6-2/TRBV6-3,NA,TGTGCCAGCAGGGAACCGGGACTAAGTGGGGAGCAGTACTTC,CASREPGLSGEQYF
TRBD1,TRBJ2-1,TRBV18,NA,TGTGCCAGCTCAGTTCGGACAGGGAGCTCCTACAATGAGCAGTTCTTC,CASSVRTGSSYNEQFF